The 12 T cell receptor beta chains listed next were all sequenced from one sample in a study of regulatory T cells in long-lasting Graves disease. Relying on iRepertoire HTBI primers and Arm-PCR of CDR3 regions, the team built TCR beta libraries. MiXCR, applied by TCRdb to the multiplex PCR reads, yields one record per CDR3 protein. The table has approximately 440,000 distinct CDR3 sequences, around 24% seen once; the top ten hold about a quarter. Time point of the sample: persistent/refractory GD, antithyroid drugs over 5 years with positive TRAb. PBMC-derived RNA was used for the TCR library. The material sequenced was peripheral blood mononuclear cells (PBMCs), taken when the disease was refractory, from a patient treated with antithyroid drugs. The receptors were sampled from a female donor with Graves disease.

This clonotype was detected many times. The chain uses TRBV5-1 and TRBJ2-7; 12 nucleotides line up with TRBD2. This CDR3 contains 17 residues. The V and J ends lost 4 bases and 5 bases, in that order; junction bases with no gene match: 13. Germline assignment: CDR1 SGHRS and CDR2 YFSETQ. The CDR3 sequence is CASSRGLAGMSNHEQYF. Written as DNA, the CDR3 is TGCGCCAGCAGCCGAGGACTAGCGGGGATGAGTAACCACGAGCAGTACTTC.

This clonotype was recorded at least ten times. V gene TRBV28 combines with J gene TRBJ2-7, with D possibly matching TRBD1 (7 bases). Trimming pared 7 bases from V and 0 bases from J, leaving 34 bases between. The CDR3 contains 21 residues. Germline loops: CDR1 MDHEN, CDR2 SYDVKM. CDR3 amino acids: CASTLRRRLKGRDSFSYEQYF. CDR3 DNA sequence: TGTGCCAGCACCCTTAGGCGGCGCCTCAAAGGGCGGGACAGCTTCTCCTACGAGCAGTACTTC. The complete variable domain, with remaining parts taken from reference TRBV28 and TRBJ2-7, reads DVKVTQSSRYLVKRTGEKVFLECVQDMDHENMFWYRQDPGLGLRLIYFSYDVKMKEKGDIPEGYSVSREKKERFSLILESASTNQTSMYLCASTLRRRLKGRDSFSYEQYFGPGTRLTVT.

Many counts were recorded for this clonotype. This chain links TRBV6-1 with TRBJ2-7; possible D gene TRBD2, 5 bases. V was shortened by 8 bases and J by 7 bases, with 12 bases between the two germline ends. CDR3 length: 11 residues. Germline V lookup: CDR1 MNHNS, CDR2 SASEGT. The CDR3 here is CASASGLEQYF. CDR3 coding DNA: TGTGCCAGCGCCTCGGGGTTGGAGCAGTACTTC.

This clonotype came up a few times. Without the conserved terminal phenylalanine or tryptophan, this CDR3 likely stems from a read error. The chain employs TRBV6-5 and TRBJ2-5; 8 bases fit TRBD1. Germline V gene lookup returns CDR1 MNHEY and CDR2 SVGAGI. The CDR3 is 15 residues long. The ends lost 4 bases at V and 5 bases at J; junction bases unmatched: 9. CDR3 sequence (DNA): TGTGCCAGCAGTTGGTCGGGACAGGACGGGGAGACCCAGTACCTC. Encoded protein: CASSWSGQDGETQYL.

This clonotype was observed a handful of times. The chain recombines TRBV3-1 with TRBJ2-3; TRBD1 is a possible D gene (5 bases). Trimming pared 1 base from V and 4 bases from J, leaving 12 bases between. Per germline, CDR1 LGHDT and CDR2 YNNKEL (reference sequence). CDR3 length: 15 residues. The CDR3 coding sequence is TGTGCCAGCAGCCAAGGGGGCCTCCGCTCAGATACGCAGTATTTT. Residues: CASSQGGLRSDTQYF.

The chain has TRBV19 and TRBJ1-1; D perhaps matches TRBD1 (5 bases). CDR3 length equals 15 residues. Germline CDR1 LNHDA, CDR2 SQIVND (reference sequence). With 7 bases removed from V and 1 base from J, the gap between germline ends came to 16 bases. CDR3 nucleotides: TGTGCCAGTACCCCAGGGAACTTTCGGAACACTGAAGCTTTCTTT. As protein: CASTPGNFRNTEAFF.

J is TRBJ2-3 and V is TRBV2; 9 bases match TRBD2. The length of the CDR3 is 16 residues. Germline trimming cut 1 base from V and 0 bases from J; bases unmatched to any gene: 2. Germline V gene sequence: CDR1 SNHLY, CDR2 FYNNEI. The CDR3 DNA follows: TGTGCCAGCAGTGAAGGGACTAGCGCCAGCACAGATACGCAGTATTTT. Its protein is CASSEGTSASTDTQYF.

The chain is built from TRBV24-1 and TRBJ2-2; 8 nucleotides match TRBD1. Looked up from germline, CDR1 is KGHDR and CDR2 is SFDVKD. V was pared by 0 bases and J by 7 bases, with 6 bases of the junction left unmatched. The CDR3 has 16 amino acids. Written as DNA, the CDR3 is TGTGCCACCAGTGATTTGCGTGGACAGGGTGTCGGGGAGCTGTTTTTT. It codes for CATSDLRGQGVGELFF.

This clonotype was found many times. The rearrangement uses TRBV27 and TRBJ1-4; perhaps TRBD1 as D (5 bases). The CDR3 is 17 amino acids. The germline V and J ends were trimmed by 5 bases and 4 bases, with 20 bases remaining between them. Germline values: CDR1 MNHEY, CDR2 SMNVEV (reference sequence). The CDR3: CASSPRDVLLDNEKLFF. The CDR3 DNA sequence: TGTGCCAGCAGTCCTCGGGACGTTCTCCTTGATAATGAAAAACTGTTTTTT.

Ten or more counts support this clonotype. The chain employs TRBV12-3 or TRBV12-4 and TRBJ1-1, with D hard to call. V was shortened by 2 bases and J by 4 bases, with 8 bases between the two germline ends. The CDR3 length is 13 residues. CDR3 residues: CASSLSRFTEAFF. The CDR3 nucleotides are TGTGCCAGCAGTTTATCGAGGTTCACTGAAGCTTTCTTT.

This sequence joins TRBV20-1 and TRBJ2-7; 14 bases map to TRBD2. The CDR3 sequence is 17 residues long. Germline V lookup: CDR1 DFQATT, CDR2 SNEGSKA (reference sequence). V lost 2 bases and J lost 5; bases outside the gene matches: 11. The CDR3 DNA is TGCAGTGCTAGACGACTAGCGGGAGGGGCCCTTTCGAACGAGCAGTACTTC. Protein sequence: CSARRLAGGALSNEQYF.

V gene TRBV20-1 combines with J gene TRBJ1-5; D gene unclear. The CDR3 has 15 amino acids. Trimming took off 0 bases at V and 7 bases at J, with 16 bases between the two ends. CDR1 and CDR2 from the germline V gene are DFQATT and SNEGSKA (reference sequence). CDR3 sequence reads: CSAREVEAADQPQHF. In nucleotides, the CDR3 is TGCAGTGCTAGAGAGGTGGAGGCAGCAGACCAGCCCCAGCATTTT.